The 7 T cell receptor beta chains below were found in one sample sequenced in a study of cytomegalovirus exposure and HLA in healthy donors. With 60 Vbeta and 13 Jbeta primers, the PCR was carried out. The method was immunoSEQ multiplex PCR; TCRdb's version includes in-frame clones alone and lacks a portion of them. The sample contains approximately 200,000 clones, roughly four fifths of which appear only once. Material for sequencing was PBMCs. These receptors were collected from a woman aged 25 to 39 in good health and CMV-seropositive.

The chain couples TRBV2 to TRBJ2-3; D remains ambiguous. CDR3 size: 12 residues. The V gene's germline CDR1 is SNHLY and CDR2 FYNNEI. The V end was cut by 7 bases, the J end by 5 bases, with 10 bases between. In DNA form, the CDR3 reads TGTGCCAGCAATCGAGAGGTAGATACGCAGTATTTT. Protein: CASNREVDTQYF.

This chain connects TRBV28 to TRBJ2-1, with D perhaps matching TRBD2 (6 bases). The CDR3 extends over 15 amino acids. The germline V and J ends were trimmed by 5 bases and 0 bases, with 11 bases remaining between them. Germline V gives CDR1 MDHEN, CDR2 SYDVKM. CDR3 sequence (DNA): TGTGCCAGCAGTCTTAGCGGCACCTCCTACAATGAGCAGTTCTTC. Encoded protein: CASSLSGTSYNEQFF.

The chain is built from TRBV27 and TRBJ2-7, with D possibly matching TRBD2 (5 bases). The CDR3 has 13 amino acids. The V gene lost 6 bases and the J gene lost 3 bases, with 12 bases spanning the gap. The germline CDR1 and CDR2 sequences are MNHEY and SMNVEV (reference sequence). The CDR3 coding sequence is TGTGCCAGCAGGGACGTGGAGGTCTACGAGCAGTACTTC. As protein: CASRDVEVYEQYF.

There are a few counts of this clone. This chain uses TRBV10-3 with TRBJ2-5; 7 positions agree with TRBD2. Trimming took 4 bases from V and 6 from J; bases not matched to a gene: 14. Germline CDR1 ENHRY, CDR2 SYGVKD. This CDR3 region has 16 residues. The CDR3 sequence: CAISGGGPGAVKTQYF. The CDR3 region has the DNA TGTGCCATCAGTGGGGGGGGTCCCGGGGCTGTTAAGACCCAGTACTTC.

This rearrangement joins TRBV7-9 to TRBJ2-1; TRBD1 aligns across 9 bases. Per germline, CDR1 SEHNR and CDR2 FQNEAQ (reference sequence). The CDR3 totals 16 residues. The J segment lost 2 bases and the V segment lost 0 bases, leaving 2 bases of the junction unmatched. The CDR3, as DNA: TGTGCCAGCAGCTTAGCGGGACAGGGACCCTACAATGAGCAGTTCTTC. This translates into CASSLAGQGPYNEQFF.

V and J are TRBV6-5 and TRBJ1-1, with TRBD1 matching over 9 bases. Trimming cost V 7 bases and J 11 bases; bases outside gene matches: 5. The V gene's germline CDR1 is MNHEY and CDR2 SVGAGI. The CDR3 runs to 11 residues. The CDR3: CASKDRGEAFF. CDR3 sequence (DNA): TGTGCCAGCAAGGACAGGGGAGAGGCTTTCTTT.

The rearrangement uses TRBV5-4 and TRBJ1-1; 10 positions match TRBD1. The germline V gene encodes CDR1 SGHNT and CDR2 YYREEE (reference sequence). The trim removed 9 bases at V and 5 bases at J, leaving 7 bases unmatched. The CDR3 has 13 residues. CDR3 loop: CATDRGRRTEAFF. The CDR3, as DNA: TGTGCCACCGACAGGGGGCGCCGGACTGAAGCTTTCTTT.